This T cell receptor beta chain is from a study of T cell responses to AZD1222 COVID-19 vaccine. Across the study: Pooled in the analysis were second doses at about 4 or about 12 weeks. General observations from the study: Regions 160-218 and 743-854 dominated among vaccine-associated CD4 TCRs spanning spike. Spike-specific TCR breadth and depth rose after two AZD1222 doses.

The V gene end was trimmed by 6 bases and the J gene end by 2 bases; junction bases not matched to a gene: 6. The germline CDR1 and CDR2 sequences are MNHEY and SMNVEV (reference sequence). The CDR3 contains 16 residues. Some clones are missing from TCRdb's copy, which holds only in-frame ones; the method was immunoSEQ multiplex PCR. This table has over 60,000 clones, 80% to 90% appearing once. With respect to this clone: Its antigen is as yet unknown.

This clonotype was obtained from an adult in good health. This specimen consisted of peripheral blood, obtained on day 0 of AZD1222 vaccination. The rearrangement links TRBV27 to TRBJ2-2, with 10 bases identical to TRBD2. DNA of the CDR3: TGTGCCAGCAGACCCGGACTAGCGGTCAACACCGGGGAGCTGTTTTTT. Residues: CASRPGLAVNTGELFF.